Listed here are 8 T cell receptor beta chains from one sample, sequenced in a study of identical twins. TCRdb itself ran the 5' RACE reads through MiXCR, one entry per CDR3 protein. Of about 240,000 distinct CDR3 sequences listed, roughly a tenth were seen once; the top ten hold less than 12%. Sequencing input: memory T cells sorted from blood. The origin of the receptors is a man aged 45-65 years in good health.

This clonotype was observed a few times. The chain links TRBV19 to TRBJ1-2, with D perhaps TRBD1 (5 bases). Trimming shortened V by 6 bases and J by 8 bases, and 13 bases separated the two germline ends. The CDR3 loop spans 12 amino acids. Germline CDR1 and CDR2: LNHDA and SQIVND (reference sequence). This CDR3 reads CASSEGSLGYTF. The DNA of the CDR3 is TGTGCCAGTAGCGAGGGGTCCTTGGGCTACACCTTC.

Many counts were recorded for this clonotype. This chain links TRBV12-3 or TRBV12-4 with TRBJ1-1; D gene unclear. This CDR3 region has 14 residues. Trimming removed 5 bases at V and 0 bases at J, with 10 bases between. The CDR3 bases are TGTGCCAGCAGTCTAAACGCCATGAACACTGAAGCTTTCTTT. Translated, it gives CASSLNAMNTEAFF.

This chain links TRBV28 with TRBJ1-3; TRBD1 might be the D (6 bases). The CDR3 is 16 residues long. CDR1 and CDR2 from the germline V gene are MDHEN and SYDVKM. Trimming pared 5 bases from V and 1 base from J, leaving 15 bases between. CDR3 DNA sequence: TGTGCCAGCAGTAGTACAGGGCTTCTATCTGGAAACACCATATATTTT. It codes for CASSSTGLLSGNTIYF.

This clonotype was counted a few times. The rearrangement uses TRBV28 and TRBJ2-2; unclear D gene. The CDR3 is 17 residues long. Between the trimmed V and J ends, which lost 1 base and 0 bases, there was a span of 12 bases. The V gene's germline CDR1 is MDHEN and CDR2 SYDVKM. The CDR3 DNA reads as TGTGCCAGCAGTTTATCTGGAGTGACAACGAACACCGGGGAGCTGTTTTTT. It translates to CASSLSGVTTNTGELFF.

This clonotype was seen a few times. The gene calls are TRBV7-2 and TRBJ1-2, with TRBD1 as a possible D gene (5 bases). The germline CDR1 and CDR2 sequences are SGHTA and FQGNSA. V was cut by 1 base and J by 4 bases, with 10 bases left in between. CDR3 length: 14 residues. The CDR3 DNA reads as TGTGCCAGCAGCTTAGAGGGGCAGGCCTATGGCTACACCTTC. It encodes CASSLEGQAYGYTF.

This clonotype was detected ten times or more. The chain carries TRBV20-1 and TRBJ2-5; 8 nucleotides align to TRBD1. Germline CDR1 reads DFQATT; CDR2 reads SNEGSKA (reference sequence). The CDR3 consists of 16 residues. J was trimmed by 1 base and V by 6 bases; bases with no gene match: 13. In DNA form, the CDR3 reads TGCAGTGCGCCCCAACCTCTGACAGGGGTCCAAGAGACCCAGTACTTC. Its translation is CSAPQPLTGVQETQYF.

Details on this clonotype: Since a much larger clone is just one base distant, this may be a read error. This CDR3 is CVSSTRRGRGKIGNTIYF. The CDR3 bases are TGTGTCAGCAGTACAAGGCGAGGAAGGGGGAAGATTGGAAACACCATATATTTT. The chain uses TRBV12-3 or TRBV12-4 and TRBJ1-3, with D possibly matching TRBD1 (6 bases). The CDR3 consists of 18 residues.

This clonotype has ten or more counts. The V and J genes are TRBV4-1 and TRBJ1-5; D perhaps matches TRBD1 (5 bases). With 3 bases removed from V and 4 bases from J, the gap between germline ends came to 7 bases. The CDR3 loop spans 13 amino acids. The germline V gene has CDR1 MGHRA and CDR2 YSYEKL. The CDR3 sequence is CASSQGPNQPQHF. The CDR3 coding sequence is TGCGCCAGCAGCCAGGGGCCGAATCAGCCCCAGCATTTT.